Presented here are 20 T cell receptor beta chains from one specimen sequenced in a study of blood T cell repertoires in COVID-19. The method was immunoSEQ multiplex PCR; TCRdb's version includes in-frame clones alone and lacks a portion of them. The profile covers 150,000 to 200,000 clones, with around 89% appearing a single time and approximately 4.5% taken by the ten largest. The material sequenced was peripheral blood. The receptors derive from a human donor in a cohort sampled during active COVID-19.

This chain connects TRBV7-6 to TRBJ2-3, with 9 nucleotides matching TRBD2. The V gene's germline CDR1 is SGHVS and CDR2 FNYEAQ. CDR3 size: 18 residues. V lost 2 bases and J lost 5; bases outside the gene matches: 14. CDR3 amino acids: CASSLLSSGTFFIDTQYF. CDR3 nucleotides: TGTGCCAGCAGCTTATTGTCTAGCGGGACGTTTTTCATAGATACGCAGTATTTT.

This clone was detected only a few times. CDR3 region: CASSGGTNQPQHF. Here the CDR3 DNA reads TGTGCCAGCTCCGGGGGTACCAATCAGCCCCAGCATTTT. The chain is built from TRBV18 and TRBJ1-5; D possibly corresponds to TRBD1 (5 bases). CDR1 is KGHSH, CDR2 LQKENI, per germline. CDR3 length: 13 amino acids. Between the trimmed V and J ends, which lost 6 bases and 3 bases, there was a span of 9 bases. The full variable domain, completed using reference TRBV18 and TRBJ1-5, is NAGVMQNPRHLVRRRGQEARLRCSPMKGHSHVYWYRQLPEEGLKFMVYLQKENIIDESGMPKERFSAEFPKEGPSILRIQQVVRGDSAAYFCASSGGTNQPQHFGDGTRLSIL.

CDR3 nucleotides: TGTGCCAGCTCACCTCAGATGATCTACGAGCAGTACTTC. Its translation is CASSPQMIYEQYF. This chain links TRBV18 with TRBJ2-7; D gene unclear. CDR1 is KGHSH, CDR2 LQKENI, per germline. CDR3 length: 13 residues. With 3 bases removed from V and 3 bases from J, the gap between germline ends came to 9 bases.

The chain joins TRBV10-3 to TRBJ1-1; D perhaps matches TRBD1 (5 bases). V lost 6 bases, J lost 2 bases, and 13 bases lay in between. Germline CDR1 and CDR2: ENHRY and SYGVKD. The CDR3 contains 14 residues. The CDR3 DNA reads TGTGCCATCAGAGTGGGGGAGGGCAACACTGAAGCTTTCTTT. Amino acid sequence: CAIRVGEGNTEAFF.

This chain uses TRBV7-2 with TRBJ2-7; D might be TRBD2 (6 bases). Deletions cut 3 bases from V and 3 bases from J, with 9 bases between. The germline V gene encodes CDR1 SGHTA and CDR2 FQGNSA. The CDR3 contains 13 residues. The DNA for the CDR3 is TGTGCCAGCAGCTTCCTGGGGGGCTACGAGCAGTACTTC. This translates into CASSFLGGYEQYF. Full variable domain (remainder filled in from reference TRBV7-2 and TRBJ2-7): GAGVSQSPSNKVTEKGKDVELRCDPISGHTALYWYRQSLGQGLEFLIYFQGNSAPDKSGLPSDRFSAERTGGSVSTLTIQRTQQEDSAVYLCASSFLGGYEQYFGPGTRLTVT.

The chain couples TRBV6-5 to TRBJ2-1; possible D gene TRBD1, 6 bases. Germline CDR1 MNHEY, CDR2 SVGAGI. This CDR3 has 14 residues. V was shortened by 5 bases and J by 6 bases, with 14 bases between the two germline ends. CDR3 in DNA: TGTGCCAGCAGTCACCCTGGACAGCCCAATGAGCAGTTCTTC. Its translation is CASSHPGQPNEQFF.

The V call is TRBV5-1, the J call TRBJ1-1, with TRBD1 matching 7 bases. The V and J ends lost 3 bases and 1 base, in that order; junction bases with no gene match: 3. The CDR3 has 14 amino acids. Per the germline V gene, CDR1 is SGHRS and CDR2 is YFSETQ. CDR3 amino acids: CASSSGQENTEAFF. The CDR3, as DNA: TGCGCCAGCAGCTCAGGACAGGAGAACACTGAAGCTTTCTTT.

The J gene is TRBJ1-6, the V gene TRBV30; 8 nucleotides line up with TRBD1. V lost 1 base and J lost 5; bases outside the gene matches: 4. This CDR3 comprises 15 residues. The germline CDR1 and CDR2 sequences are GTSNPN and SVGIG (reference sequence). The CDR3, as DNA: TGTGCCTGGAGTGCCCAGGGGGCCCATAATTCACCCCTCCACTTT. Protein: CAWSAQGAHNSPLHF.

This rearrangement joins TRBV6-5 to TRBJ2-2, with D unclear. This CDR3 spans 14 amino acids. The germline V gene encodes CDR1 MNHEY and CDR2 SVGAGI. V was shortened by 4 bases and J by 1 base, with 7 bases between the two germline ends. In nucleotides, the CDR3 is TGTGCCAGCAGTTTATACGGGAACACCGGGGAGCTGTTTTTT. Protein product: CASSLYGNTGELFF.

This chain uses TRBV5-1 with TRBJ2-1; the D is unclear. Trimming removed 4 bases from V and 5 bases from J, with 13 bases in between. The V gene's germline CDR1 is SGHRS and CDR2 YFSETQ. CDR3 length: 14 amino acids. CDR3 sequence: CASSGTGSHNEQFF. The CDR3 DNA follows: TGCGCCAGCAGCGGAACCGGGTCACACAATGAGCAGTTCTTC.

CDR3 sequence reads: CASSPDRNYGYTF. For the CDR3, the DNA is TGTGCCAGCAGCCCGGACAGGAACTATGGCTACACCTTC. The rearrangement uses TRBV5-5 and TRBJ1-2; 7 bases align to TRBD1. The J segment lost 2 bases and the V segment lost 4 bases, leaving 2 bases of the junction unmatched. CDR1 SGHKS and CDR2 YYEKEE come from the germline V gene (reference sequence). The CDR3 has 13 residues. Complete variable domain (other parts from reference TRBV5-5 and TRBJ1-2): DAGVTQSPTHLIKTRGQQVTLRCSPISGHKSVSWYQQVLGQGPQFIFQYYEKEERGRGNFPDRFSARQFPNYSSELNVNALLLGDSALYLCASSPDRNYGYTFGSGTRLTVV.

This clone was seen more than once but under ten times. J is TRBJ1-2 and V is TRBV5-4, with D maybe TRBD1 (6 bases). The CDR3 runs to 12 residues. The germline V gene has CDR1 SGHNT and CDR2 YYREEE (reference sequence). Trimming removed 0 bases from V and 8 bases from J, with 8 bases in between. The DNA of the CDR3 is TGTGCCAGCAGCTTGGATACAGGGGGCTACACCTTC. Encoded protein: CASSLDTGGYTF. Variable domain in full (rest from reference TRBV5-4 and TRBJ1-2): ETGVTQSPTHLIKTRGQQVTLRCSSQSGHNTVSWYQQALGQGPQFIFQYYREEENGRGNFPPRFSGLQFPNYSSELNVNALELDDSALYLCASSLDTGGYTFGSGTRLTVV.

The chain employs TRBV19 and TRBJ1-1, with D unclear. The CDR3 spans 13 residues. With 3 bases removed from V and 6 bases from J, the gap between germline ends came to 11 bases. CDR1 and CDR2 from the germline V gene are LNHDA and SQIVND (reference sequence). Here the CDR3 reads CASSMIVGSEAFF. The CDR3 DNA is TGTGCCAGTAGTATGATCGTCGGTTCTGAAGCTTTCTTT.

The rearrangement links TRBV18 to TRBJ2-7; TRBD2 matches 13 bases. CDR3 length: 15 residues. Germline V gene sequence: CDR1 KGHSH, CDR2 LQKENI. V lost 4 bases to trimming and J lost 6 bases; unmatched junction nucleotides: 6. In nucleotides, the CDR3 is TGTGCCAGCTCACGGACCGGGACTAGCGGGATCGAGCAGTACTTC. It yields the protein CASSRTGTSGIEQYF.

The V call is TRBV3-1 (or the pseudogene TRBV3-2), the J call TRBJ2-3; D is possibly TRBD2 (5 bases). Looked up from germline, CDR1 is LGHDT and CDR2 is YNNKEL (reference sequence). V was shortened by 5 bases and J by 4 bases, with 16 bases between the two germline ends. The CDR3 totals 15 residues. CDR3 DNA sequence: TGTGCCAGCAGCTTACTAGGAGGAGGTCCAGATACGCAGTATTTT. Protein product: CASSLLGGGPDTQYF.

On this clone: One end of the junction fails to match germline, which may point to a read error. The J gene is TRBJ2-1, the V gene TRBV7-2; D may be TRBD2 (6 bases). The V gene's germline CDR1 is SGHTA and CDR2 FQGNSA. This CDR3 region has 15 residues. The CDR3 sequence is CASSLARGTYNEQFF. The CDR3 nucleotides are TGTGCCAGCAGCCTAGCACGGGGGACCTACAATGAGCAGTTCTTC. Looking up the rest from reference TRBV7-2 and TRBJ2-1 gives the full variable domain: GAGVSQSPSNKVTEKGKDVELRCDPISGHTALYWYRQSLGQGLEFLIYFQGNSAPDKSGLPSDRFSAERTGGSVSTLTIQRTQQEDSAVYLCASSLARGTYNEQFFGPGTRLTVL.

V and J are TRBV24-1 and TRBJ2-2; possible D gene TRBD2, 6 bases. Looked up from germline, CDR1 is KGHDR and CDR2 is SFDVKD. V gave up 6 bases and J gave up 5 bases, with 12 bases separating them. The CDR3 runs to 14 residues. CDR3 nucleotide sequence: TGTGCCACCAGTCGGACGGAGGGGACCGGGGAGCTGTTTTTT. Its translation is CATSRTEGTGELFF.

The chain combines TRBV4-3 with TRBJ1-2; tentatively, D is TRBD1 (6 bases). The CDR3 is made up of 15 amino acids. Trimming removed 1 base at V and 4 bases at J, with 13 bases between. Germline loops: CDR1 LGHNA, CDR2 YSLEER. The CDR3 reads CASSQGKTGAYGYTF. The CDR3 nucleotides are TGCGCCAGCAGCCAAGGGAAGACAGGAGCCTATGGCTACACCTTC.

Turning to this clone: Its ends do not fully match the called genes, so a read error is possible. The chain employs TRBV7-6 and TRBJ2-7; 12 bases align to TRBD2. The CDR3 contains 13 residues. Germline V lookup: CDR1 SGHVS, CDR2 FNYEAQ. CDR3 amino acids: CASSLAGGVEQYF. The CDR3 nucleotides read TGTGCCAGCAGCCTAGCGGGGGGGGTCGAGCAGTACTTC.

The gene calls are TRBV29-1 and TRBJ1-1; no definite D call. In germline, CDR1 is SQVTM, CDR2 ANQGSEA. There are 13 residues in the CDR3. V was trimmed by 3 bases and J by 3 bases, leaving 11 bases between them. The CDR3 loop reads CSVDGPRDTEAFF. In DNA form, the CDR3 reads TGCAGCGTTGATGGACCGAGGGACACTGAAGCTTTCTTT.